Below are 29 T cell receptor beta chains sequenced from a single sample in a study of beta chain features in type 1 diabetes. The whole isolated RNA underwent reverse transcription, so sequencing captured expressed TCRB transcripts. Using immunoSEQ multiplex PCR, the repertoire was profiled, and TCRdb retains in-frame clones only, with some absent. This table has more than 150,000 clones, more than 10% appearing once. What was sequenced was central memory CD4+ T cells from blood. All receptors derive from a woman aged 18-29 years in good health.

The CDR3 reads CAWSATGGGEKLFF. DNA of the CDR3: TGTGCCTGGAGTGCGACAGGGGGTGGAGAAAAACTGTTTTTT. This chain links TRBV30 with TRBJ1-4; 9 bases align to TRBD1. The germline V gene encodes CDR1 GTSNPN and CDR2 SVGIG (reference sequence). This CDR3 is 14 amino acids long. V shed 1 base and J 8 bases; nucleotides not matched to a gene: 5.

The chain carries TRBV7-9 and TRBJ2-1; 13 positions match TRBD2. The V and J ends lost 5 bases and 2 bases, in that order; junction bases with no gene match: 6. The CDR3 totals 17 residues. Germline V gene data show CDR1 as SEHNR and CDR2 as FQNEAQ (reference sequence). Here the CDR3 reads CASSPILAGGPYNEQFF. CDR3 DNA: TGTGCCAGCAGCCCGATACTAGCGGGAGGGCCCTACAATGAGCAGTTCTTC.

This chain connects TRBV15 to TRBJ2-7; the D is unclear. This CDR3 is 14 amino acids long. V was clipped by 0 bases and J by 5 bases, with 11 bases between them. Germline V lookup: CDR1 LNHNV, CDR2 YYDKDF (reference sequence). This chain's CDR3 is CATSRDERSHEQYF. The DNA of the CDR3 is TGTGCCACCAGCAGAGACGAGCGTTCCCACGAGCAGTACTTC.

This clone was recorded a few times. V and J are TRBV11-2 and TRBJ1-2; D remains unclear. Germline V lookup: CDR1 SGHAT, CDR2 FQNNGV. V lost 0 bases to trimming and J lost 5 bases, with 7 bases between them. The CDR3 sequence is 13 residues long. The CDR3: CASSLDMEYGYTF. For the CDR3, the DNA is TGTGCCAGCAGCTTAGATATGGAGTATGGCTACACCTTC.

This clone came up a few times. V is TRBV2 and J is TRBJ2-2; a possible D gene is TRBD1 (5 bases). Trimming removed 0 bases at V and 7 bases at J, with 12 bases between. The CDR3 consists of 15 residues. In germline, CDR1 is SNHLY, CDR2 FYNNEI. The CDR3 DNA sequence: TGTGCCAGCAGTGAAGCGCCCAGGGTTAACGGGGAGCTGTTTTTT. It encodes CASSEAPRVNGELFF. Full variable domain (outside the CDR3, taken from reference TRBV2 and TRBJ2-2): EPEVTQTPSHQVTQMGQEVILRCVPISNHLYFYWYRQILGQKVEFLVSFYNNEISEKSEIFDDQFSVERPDGSNFTLKIRSTKLEDSAMYFCASSEAPRVNGELFFGEGSRLTVL.

The gene calls are TRBV2 and TRBJ2-5; possibly TRBD2 for D (5 bases). Between the trimmed V and J ends, which lost 6 bases and 1 base, there was a span of 9 bases. This CDR3 spans 13 amino acids. Germline V gene lookup returns CDR1 SNHLY and CDR2 FYNNEI. CDR3 in amino acids: CASREGRQETQYF. The DNA for the CDR3 is TGTGCCAGCAGAGAGGGCCGCCAAGAGACCCAGTACTTC.

The sample holds a few counts of this clone. The chain joins TRBV2 to TRBJ1-1; D is possibly TRBD1 (5 bases). Germline V gene lookup returns CDR1 SNHLY and CDR2 FYNNEI. This CDR3 has 14 residues. V lost 8 bases and J lost 2, with 15 bases in between. CDR3 loop: CASSISTANTEAFF. In DNA, the CDR3 is TGTGCCAGCTCCATTTCGACAGCAAACACTGAAGCTTTCTTT.

The gene calls are TRBV2 and TRBJ1-4, with 10 bases matching TRBD1. CDR1 and CDR2 (germline): SNHLY, FYNNEI. The trim removed 6 bases at V and 14 bases at J, leaving 9 bases unmatched. This CDR3 is built from 13 residues. CDR3: CASSGQGGKWLFF. The CDR3 DNA reads TGTGCCAGCAGCGGACAGGGGGGTAAATGGCTGTTTTTT.

The sample holds a few counts of this clone. The chain has TRBV5-1 and TRBJ2-1, with 9 bases lining up with TRBD2. With 0 bases clipped from V and 6 bases from J, the junction kept 7 bases outside the gene matches. The CDR3 is made up of 16 amino acids. Per germline, CDR1 SGHRS and CDR2 YFSETQ. The chain's CDR3 is CASSLAGLALSNEQFF. CDR3 in DNA: TGCGCCAGCAGCTTGGCCGGACTAGCGTTAAGCAATGAGCAGTTCTTC.

The rearrangement joins TRBV6-5 to TRBJ2-7; tentatively, D is TRBD1 (6 bases). The CDR3 is 13 residues long. In germline, CDR1 is MNHEY, CDR2 SVGAGI. V was shortened by 7 bases and J by 7 bases, with 17 bases between the two germline ends. The CDR3 region has the DNA TGTGCCAGCAAGGACAGCCTTCCTGGGGAGCAGTACTTC. This encodes CASKDSLPGEQYF.

The J gene is TRBJ1-2, the V gene TRBV25-1; D unresolved. This CDR3 comprises 13 residues. Trimming removed 1 base at V and 4 bases at J, with 7 bases between. CDR1 and CDR2 from the germline V gene are MGHDK and SYGVNS. The CDR3 reads CASSEFSGYGYTF. In DNA, the CDR3 is TGTGCCAGCAGTGAATTTAGCGGCTATGGCTACACCTTC.

V gene TRBV28 combines with J gene TRBJ2-3; D perhaps matches TRBD2 (6 bases). CDR3 size: 17 residues. The germline V gene encodes CDR1 MDHEN and CDR2 SYDVKM. Between the trimmed V and J ends, which lost 4 bases and 0 bases, there was a span of 17 bases. The CDR3 protein is CASSSQISGTSTDTQYF. The DNA for the CDR3 is TGTGCCAGCAGTTCGCAAATATCCGGGACTAGCACAGATACGCAGTATTTT.

This clone was observed a handful of times. The rearrangement links TRBV6-6 to TRBJ1-1, with D tentatively TRBD1 (6 bases). Germline-derived CDR1 and CDR2 are MNHNY and SVGAGI (reference sequence). V lost 4 bases and J 1 base, leaving 7 bases between the germline ends. The CDR3 covers 13 residues. DNA of the CDR3: TGTGCCAGCAGTTCACAGGGGAACACTGAAGCTTTCTTT. The encoded protein is CASSSQGNTEAFF.

The chain links TRBV7-2 to TRBJ2-5; D remains unclear. Germline V gene sequence: CDR1 SGHTA, CDR2 FQGNSA. This CDR3 has 13 residues. The V end was cut by 1 base, the J end by 2 bases, with 5 bases between. The CDR3 reads CASSLGLQETQYF. The CDR3 coding sequence is TGTGCCAGCAGCTTAGGGCTGCAAGAGACCCAGTACTTC.

The chain links TRBV11-2 to TRBJ1-5; the D is unclear. V gave up 5 bases and J gave up 7 bases, with 18 bases separating them. CDR1 is SGHAT, CDR2 FQNNGV, per germline. The CDR3 sequence is 15 residues long. The CDR3 is CASSPSRGWEQPQHF. As DNA, the CDR3 is TGTGCCAGCAGCCCCTCCCGGGGTTGGGAACAGCCCCAGCATTTT.

This clone was picked up a small number of times. The chain uses TRBV2 and TRBJ2-1, with 11 bases matching TRBD2. The length of the CDR3 is 14 residues. Germline CDR1 SNHLY, CDR2 FYNNEI. The trim removed 8 bases at V and 6 bases at J, leaving 6 bases unmatched. DNA for the CDR3: TGTGCCAGCTGCCGTAGCGGGAGGGCCAATGAGCAGTTCTTC. Protein: CASCRSGRANEQFF.

This clone was seen more than once but under ten times. This chain links TRBV29-1 with TRBJ2-1; 9 bases agree with TRBD2. The germline gives CDR1 SQVTM, CDR2 ANQGSEA. Trimming took 2 bases from V and 5 from J; bases not matched to a gene: 4. The CDR3 is 14 residues long. DNA for the CDR3: TGCAGCGTTGAACTGCGCGGGAGGGACAATGAGCAGTTCTTC. Protein: CSVELRGRDNEQFF.

A few counts support this clone. The chain employs TRBV15 and TRBJ1-1, with unresolved D. The CDR3 is 21 amino acids. Germline V CDR1 and CDR2: LNHNV, YYDKDF (reference sequence). V lost 1 base and J 0 bases, leaving 27 bases between the germline ends. The CDR3 DNA is TGTGCCACCAGCAGAGTTTACGCTTTGACTAGACGTCCATCCATGAACACTGAAGCTTTCTTT. Translation: CATSRVYALTRRPSMNTEAFF.

This clone was counted a few times. CDR3: CASRPGTGNEQYF. DNA of the CDR3: TGTGCCAGCAGACCCGGGACAGGGAACGAGCAGTACTTC. The J gene is TRBJ2-7, the V gene TRBV28, with 9 bases fitting TRBD1. Germline trimming cut 6 bases from V and 5 bases from J; bases unmatched to any gene: 5. CDR1 and CDR2 (germline): MDHEN, SYDVKM. This CDR3 has 13 amino acids.

The genes are TRBV6-5 and TRBJ2-5, with TRBD2 matching 7 bases. The CDR3 totals 14 residues. Germline V gene data show CDR1 as MNHEY and CDR2 as SVGAGI. Losses at the gene ends were 5 bases for V and 4 bases for J; bases not matched to a gene: 7. CDR3: CASSRLAFRETQYF. The CDR3 DNA sequence: TGTGCCAGCAGTAGACTAGCTTTTAGAGAGACCCAGTACTTC.

This clone turned up a few times. This chain connects TRBV19 to TRBJ2-1; 7 bases are a match to TRBD1. CDR1 is LNHDA, CDR2 SQIVND, per germline (reference sequence). With 6 bases clipped from V and 0 bases from J, the junction kept 2 bases outside the gene matches. This CDR3 is built from 14 residues. The CDR3 reads CASRDRSSYNEQFF. CDR3 nucleotides: TGTGCCAGTAGGGACAGGAGCTCCTACAATGAGCAGTTCTTC. Variable domain in full (rest from reference TRBV19 and TRBJ2-1): DGGITQSPKYLFRKEGQNVTLSCEQNLNHDAMYWYRQDPGQGLRLIYYSQIVNDFQKGDIAEGYSVSREKKESFPLTVTSAQKNPTAFYLCASRDRSSYNEQFFGPGTRLTVL.

This clone turned up a few times. This sample includes further DNA sequences coding for the same CDR3. The chain uses TRBV2 and TRBJ2-7, with D maybe TRBD2 (6 bases). The CDR3 sequence is 12 residues long. The V and J ends lost 6 bases and 4 bases respectively, with 10 bases between them. Per germline, CDR1 SNHLY and CDR2 FYNNEI. CDR3 sequence reads: CASRGLDYEQYF. The CDR3 nucleotides read TGTGCCAGCAGGGGACTGGATTACGAGCAGTACTTC.

The genes are TRBV29-1 and TRBJ1-4; maybe TRBD1 (5 bases). Germline V gene sequence: CDR1 SQVTM, CDR2 ANQGSEA. V lost 4 bases, J lost 7 bases, and 10 bases lay in between. The CDR3 loop spans 12 amino acids. This CDR3 is CSVVGLGEKLFF. CDR3 nucleotide sequence: TGCAGCGTTGTGGGGCTCGGTGAAAAACTGTTTTTT.

The rearrangement links TRBV5-4 to TRBJ2-5; D is uncertain. Germline CDR1 reads SGHNT; CDR2 reads YYREEE (reference sequence). Trimming took off 2 bases at V and 1 base at J, with 9 bases between the two ends. There are 14 residues in the CDR3. CDR3 in DNA: TGTGCCAGCAGCTTCTACGCCCTCCAAGAGACCCAGTACTTC. Translating it yields CASSFYALQETQYF.

CDR3 protein: CAWSVVGTGDEQYF. Here the CDR3 DNA reads TGTGCCTGGAGTGTAGTGGGGACAGGGGACGAGCAGTACTTC. V usage is TRBV30 and J usage is TRBJ2-7, with TRBD1 matching over 10 bases. After removal of 0 bases from V and 5 bases from J, the junction contained 4 bases not matched to a gene. CDR1 and CDR2 from the germline V gene are GTSNPN and SVGIG (reference sequence). The CDR3 covers 14 residues.

The CDR3 protein is CSVVIGTGGSGANVLTF. Here the CDR3 DNA reads TGCAGCGTTGTCATAGGGACAGGAGGCTCTGGGGCCAACGTCCTGACTTTC. The genes are TRBV29-1 and TRBJ2-6; TRBD1 agrees at 8 bases. Germline V CDR1 and CDR2: SQVTM, ANQGSEA. There are 17 residues in the CDR3. Unmatched junction bases numbered 8, after V lost 4 bases and J lost 0 bases.

The V and J genes are TRBV4-2 and TRBJ1-4, with 7 bases aligning to TRBD1. Per germline, CDR1 LGHNA and CDR2 YNFKEQ. V lost 1 base and J lost 7; bases outside the gene matches: 3. This CDR3 has 14 amino acids. Here the CDR3 reads CASSQGQGSEKLFF. The CDR3 bases are TGTGCCAGCAGCCAAGGACAGGGTTCTGAAAAACTGTTTTTT.

This chain uses TRBV5-4 with TRBJ2-7; D is possibly TRBD2 (5 bases). Germline-derived CDR1 and CDR2 are SGHNT and YYREEE (reference sequence). With 1 base removed from V and 1 base from J, the gap between germline ends came to 15 bases. The CDR3 sequence is 16 residues long. CDR3 loop: CASSLRGSGSSYEQYF. Written as DNA, the CDR3 is TGTGCCAGCAGCTTGCGAGGGTCCGGGTCATCCTACGAGCAGTACTTC.

This clone turned up a few times. The J gene is TRBJ1-2, the V gene TRBV4-1; possibly TRBD1 for D (5 bases). Germline loops: CDR1 MGHRA, CDR2 YSYEKL. Trimming pared 0 bases from V and 2 bases from J, leaving 13 bases between. The CDR3 is 16 amino acids. The CDR3 is CASSQEGVLTNYGYTF. CDR3 nucleotide sequence: TGCGCCAGCAGCCAAGAAGGGGTCCTTACCAACTATGGCTACACCTTC.